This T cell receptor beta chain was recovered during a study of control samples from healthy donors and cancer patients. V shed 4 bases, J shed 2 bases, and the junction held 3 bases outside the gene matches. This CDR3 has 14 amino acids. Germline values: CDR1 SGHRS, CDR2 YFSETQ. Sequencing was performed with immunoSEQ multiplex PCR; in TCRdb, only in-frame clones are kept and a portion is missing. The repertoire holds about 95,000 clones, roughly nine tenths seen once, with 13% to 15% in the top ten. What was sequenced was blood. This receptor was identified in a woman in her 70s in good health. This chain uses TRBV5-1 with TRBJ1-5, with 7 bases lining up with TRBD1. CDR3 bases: TGCGCCAGCAGCCCCGGACAGGGCAATCAGCCCCAGCATTTT. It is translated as CASSPGQGNQPQHF.